Listed here are 21 T cell receptor beta chains from one sample, sequenced in a study of blood T cell repertoires in COVID-19. The data were produced by immunoSEQ multiplex PCR, yet TCRdb's version contains in-frame clones alone and is incomplete. Of some 65,000 clones in the sample, approximately 83% were seen once. The specimen was peripheral blood. These receptors originate from a man aged 40-49 years with COVID-19, enrolled during active disease.

This CDR3 reads CASSEAWGRGEQYF. As DNA, the CDR3 is TGTGCCAGCAGTGAAGCATGGGGCAGGGGCGAGCAGTACTTC. The gene calls are TRBV6-1 and TRBJ2-7; possible D gene TRBD1, 6 bases. This CDR3 has 14 residues. The germline V gene has CDR1 MNHNS and CDR2 SASEGT. Trimming removed 0 bases from V and 6 bases from J, with 12 bases in between.

The chain recombines TRBV6-5 with TRBJ2-5; maybe TRBD1 (5 bases). Germline V gene sequence: CDR1 MNHEY, CDR2 SVGAGI. CDR3 length equals 12 residues. Trimming removed 6 bases from V and 5 bases from J, with 10 bases in between. Written as DNA, the CDR3 is TGTGCCAGCAGCAGGGATGTGGAGACCCAGTACTTC. Translated, it gives CASSRDVETQYF.

V and J are TRBV19 and TRBJ2-1; TRBD2 matches at 14 bases. Germline CDR1 is LNHDA and CDR2 is SQIVND (reference sequence). V was clipped by 4 bases and J by 7 bases; unmatched bases: 12. The CDR3 sequence is 18 residues long. CDR3: CASSRLAGGLNGPNEQFF. Written as DNA, the CDR3 is TGTGCCAGTAGTAGACTAGCGGGGGGGCTTAACGGTCCGAATGAGCAGTTCTTC.

The J gene is TRBJ1-4, the V gene TRBV12-3 or TRBV12-4, with D unresolved. Deletions cut 6 bases from V and 5 bases from J, with 10 bases between. The CDR3 totals 13 residues. CDR3 protein: CASRMTGNEKLFF. For the CDR3, the DNA is TGTGCCAGCAGGATGACGGGAAATGAAAAACTGTTTTTT.

This clone was recorded a few times. The V and J genes are TRBV4-2 and TRBJ1-1; 8 bases agree with TRBD1. This CDR3 region has 16 residues. The J segment lost 6 bases and the V segment lost 3 bases, leaving 12 bases of the junction unmatched. Germline lookup yields CDR1 LGHNA and CDR2 YNFKEQ. CDR3 loop: CASSQAGTGFVAEAFF. Written as DNA, the CDR3 is TGTGCCAGCAGCCAGGCCGGGACAGGCTTCGTAGCTGAAGCTTTCTTT.

The rearrangement joins TRBV6-5 to TRBJ1-2; no definite D call. This CDR3 contains 14 residues. V was clipped by 6 bases and J by 5 bases, with 16 bases between them. Germline assignment: CDR1 MNHEY and CDR2 SVGAGI. The CDR3 region has the DNA TGTGCCAGCAGCTTCCTAGAGGGCGGTTATGGCTACACCTTC. Its protein is CASSFLEGGYGYTF.

A remark on this clone: This specimen includes other DNA sequences encoding the same CDR3. The chain has TRBV5-1 and TRBJ2-3; D call uncertain. The CDR3 is 13 amino acids. From germline, CDR1 is SGHRS and CDR2 YFSETQ. Trimming shortened V by 0 bases and J by 1 base, and 3 bases separated the two germline ends. This CDR3 reads CASSLGGTDTQYF. The DNA of the CDR3 is TGCGCCAGCAGCTTGGGAGGCACAGATACGCAGTATTTT.

This chain connects TRBV18 to TRBJ2-7; 9 nucleotides match TRBD1. This CDR3 region has 18 residues. J gave up 2 bases and V 6 bases, and 17 bases lay outside the gene matches. Germline V gene data show CDR1 as KGHSH and CDR2 as LQKENI. The CDR3 protein is CASSPSLFGTGSPYEQYF. The CDR3 DNA is TGTGCCAGCTCCCCATCGCTGTTTGGGACAGGGTCCCCCTACGAGCAGTACTTC.

This chain links TRBV5-1 with TRBJ2-7; 7 positions agree with TRBD1. This CDR3 region has 15 residues. The V segment lost 0 bases and the J segment 3 bases; nucleotides outside the gene matches: 6. Germline-derived CDR1 and CDR2 are SGHRS and YFSETQ. The DNA of the CDR3 is TGCGCCAGCAGCTTGGCAGTAGGGGGCTTCTACGAGCAGTACTTC. Translation: CASSLAVGGFYEQYF.

This clone appeared a few times. The chain is built from TRBV6-1 and TRBJ1-2, with D possibly being TRBD1 (5 bases). Trimming stripped 3 bases from V and 8 bases from J, with 16 bases between. Germline CDR1 is MNHNS and CDR2 is SASEGT. CDR3 size: 14 residues. The CDR3 bases are TGTGCCAGCAGTGACCCGGGACTAGGGAGCGGCTACACCTTC. As protein: CASSDPGLGSGYTF.

The genes are TRBV5-4 and TRBJ2-5; TRBD1 aligns across 8 bases. CDR3 length equals 14 residues. The V segment lost 2 bases and the J segment 6 bases; nucleotides outside the gene matches: 6. Germline CDR1 reads SGHNT; CDR2 reads YYREEE (reference sequence). The CDR3 spells CASSLGQGTKTQYF. The CDR3 bases are TGTGCCAGCAGCTTAGGACAGGGTACAAAGACCCAGTACTTC.

V usage is TRBV3-1 (or the pseudogene TRBV3-2) and J usage is TRBJ2-3; D not resolved. Trimming pared 4 bases from V and 3 bases from J, leaving 11 bases between. The CDR3 is made up of 14 amino acids. Germline lookup yields CDR1 LGHDT and CDR2 YNNKEL (reference sequence). The CDR3 reads CASSLSALTDTQYF. The DNA of the CDR3 is TGTGCCAGCAGCCTCAGCGCACTAACAGATACGCAGTATTTT.

The gene calls are TRBV6-6 and TRBJ2-7; tentatively, D is TRBD1 (5 bases). This CDR3 has 14 residues. From germline, CDR1 is MNHNY and CDR2 SVGAGI (reference sequence). Trimming pared 6 bases from V and 3 bases from J, leaving 15 bases between. The CDR3 bases are TGTGCCAGCAGGGAGTCAGGGCCCCGCTACGAGCAGTACTTC. Its protein is CASRESGPRYEQYF.

The V and J genes are TRBV4-2 and TRBJ2-3, with 9 positions matching TRBD2. The CDR3 totals 16 residues. CDR1 and CDR2 (germline): LGHNA, YNFKEQ. With V trimmed by 4 bases and J by 0 bases, 5 bases remained unmatched. CDR3 amino acids: CASSRERGESTDTQYF. CDR3 nucleotides: TGTGCCAGCAGCCGCGAGCGGGGGGAAAGCACAGATACGCAGTATTTT.

The chain uses TRBV6-5 and TRBJ2-3; D is unresolved. Germline CDR1 reads MNHEY; CDR2 reads SVGAGI. The ends were cut back, 6 bases at V and 0 bases at J, with 13 bases in the middle. The CDR3 runs to 15 residues. CDR3 protein: CASSPTPSSTDTQYF. CDR3 coding DNA: TGTGCCAGCAGCCCGACTCCCTCTAGCACAGATACGCAGTATTTT.

V gene TRBV3-1 (or the pseudogene TRBV3-2) combines with J gene TRBJ2-7; TRBD2 aligns across 11 bases. Trimming at V came to 5 bases and at J to 2 bases, leaving 2 bases not matched to a gene. Germline-derived CDR1 and CDR2 are LGHDT and YNNKEL (reference sequence). This CDR3 comprises 14 residues. In DNA form, the CDR3 reads TGTGCCAGCAGCACTAGCGGGGGAGCCTACGAGCAGTACTTC. This translates into CASSTSGGAYEQYF.

The chain recombines TRBV5-1 with TRBJ2-7, with 12 bases matching TRBD1. The CDR3 sequence is 15 residues long. The germline gives CDR1 SGHRS, CDR2 YFSETQ. V lost 5 bases to trimming and J lost 5 bases; unmatched junction nucleotides: 8. The CDR3 DNA reads as TGCGCCAGCAGGGTTCAGGGACAGGGGGCCGACGAGCAGTACTTC. Protein product: CASRVQGQGADEQYF.

The table lists this clone with a count of one. The genes are TRBV6-5 and TRBJ1-4, with a weak D call TRBD1 (5 bases). From germline, CDR1 is MNHEY and CDR2 SVGAGI. Trimming pared 3 bases from V and 5 bases from J, leaving 16 bases between. The CDR3 spans 16 residues. The CDR3 loop is CASSYSGDSTNEKLFF. The CDR3 coding sequence is TGTGCCAGCAGTTATTCAGGAGACAGTACGAATGAAAAACTGTTTTTT.

The chain combines TRBV7-9 with TRBJ2-1; 7 positions match TRBD1. Germline V CDR1 and CDR2: SEHNR, FQNEAQ (reference sequence). With 3 bases clipped from V and 6 bases from J, the junction kept 8 bases outside the gene matches. CDR3 size: 15 residues. CDR3 sequence: CASSFGTGVFNEQFF. CDR3 DNA sequence: TGTGCCAGCAGCTTTGGAACAGGGGTCTTCAATGAGCAGTTCTTC.

The chain combines TRBV3-1 (or the pseudogene TRBV3-2) with TRBJ2-5; D is perhaps TRBD1 (6 bases). This CDR3 has 13 residues. Germline assignment: CDR1 LGHDT and CDR2 YNNKEL (reference sequence). The ends were cut back, 4 bases at V and 5 bases at J, with 11 bases in the middle. CDR3 in DNA: TGTGCCAGCAGCCCGACAGGAGAGGAGACCCAGTACTTC. Translation: CASSPTGEETQYF.

The chain joins TRBV6-5 to TRBJ1-5; TRBD1 matches at 9 bases. V dropped 4 bases and J dropped 7; count of bases not matched to a gene: 8. Germline lookup yields CDR1 MNHEY and CDR2 SVGAGI. This CDR3 is built from 15 residues. The CDR3 region has the DNA TGTGCCAGCAGTTCCGAACAGGGGGCAAGCCAGCCCCAGCATTTT. Amino acids: CASSSEQGASQPQHF.